These 19 T cell receptor beta chains were all obtained from the same sample, sequenced in a study of cytomegalovirus exposure and HLA in healthy donors. Data came from immunoSEQ multiplex PCR; TCRdb stores just in-frame clones and leaves some out. This sample has around 300,000 clones, with about nine tenths found just once. The sequencing sample was made of PBMCs. The receptors were gathered from a woman in her twenties or thirties in good health and CMV-seropositive.

V is TRBV30 and J is TRBJ1-1, with a weak D call TRBD1 (5 bases). The CDR3 extends over 13 amino acids. The V end lost 5 bases, the J end lost 0 bases, and 10 bases lay between the germline ends. From germline, CDR1 is GTSNPN and CDR2 SVGIG (reference sequence). The CDR3 nucleotides are TGTGCCTGGGGGGACTTCATGAACACTGAAGCTTTCTTT. This gives the protein CAWGDFMNTEAFF.

The chain couples TRBV5-1 to TRBJ2-1, with D maybe TRBD1 (8 bases). Trimming stripped 4 bases from V and 2 bases from J, with 16 bases between. This CDR3 is 16 amino acids long. Per germline, CDR1 SGHRS and CDR2 YFSETQ. CDR3 nucleotides: TGCGCCAGCAGCCGCCGGGGGGACAGGACCTACAATGAGCAGTTCTTC. Its translation is CASSRRGDRTYNEQFF.

The rearrangement links TRBV29-1 to TRBJ2-5; perhaps TRBD1 as D (5 bases). V gave up 6 bases and J gave up 1 base, with 18 bases separating them. The CDR3 totals 15 residues. Germline CDR1 and CDR2: SQVTM and ANQGSEA. CDR3 loop: CSVVLGSRVQETQYF. CDR3 nucleotides: TGCAGCGTCGTCCTAGGGTCCAGGGTCCAAGAGACCCAGTACTTC.

J is TRBJ2-1 and V is TRBV11-2, with D possibly TRBD2 on 5 matching bases. Germline V gene data show CDR1 as SGHAT and CDR2 as FQNNGV. This CDR3 has 16 amino acids. The V end was cut by 1 base, the J end by 0 bases, with 10 bases between. CDR3 nucleotides: TGTGCCAGCAGCTTAGCTAGGGAGAGCTCCTACAATGAGCAGTTCTTC. It translates to CASSLARESSYNEQFF.

The chain carries TRBV29-1 and TRBJ1-1; the D is unclear. V was pared by 5 bases and J by 5 bases, with 9 bases between. The CDR3 is made up of 11 amino acids. Germline-derived CDR1 and CDR2 are SQVTM and ANQGSEA. The CDR3 DNA reads TGCAGCGTTAAAAATCCAACTGAAGCTTTCTTT. Translating gives CSVKNPTEAFF. Complete variable domain (other parts from reference TRBV29-1 and TRBJ1-1): SAVISQKPSRDICQRGTSLTIQCQVDSQVTMMFWYRQQPGQSLTLIATANQGSEATYESGFVIDKFPISRPNLTFSTLTVSNMSPEDSSIYLCSVKNPTEAFFGQGTRLTVV.

The chain has TRBV29-1 and TRBJ2-7; 9 positions agree with TRBD2. CDR3 length equals 15 residues. With V trimmed by 6 bases and J by 5 bases, 14 bases remained unmatched. The germline V gene has CDR1 SQVTM and CDR2 ANQGSEA. CDR3 in DNA: TGCAGCGTCGAAATAGCGGGACTAGCTCGCAACGAGCAGTACTTC. Its protein product is CSVEIAGLARNEQYF.

This clone was detected only once. This chain connects TRBV27 to TRBJ1-4, with 9 bases lining up with TRBD1. The CDR3 is 15 residues long. Germline V gene lookup returns CDR1 MNHEY and CDR2 SMNVEV (reference sequence). With 6 bases clipped from V and 8 bases from J, the junction kept 10 bases outside the gene matches. CDR3: CASSQTGGRGEKLFF. DNA of the CDR3: TGTGCCAGCAGCCAGACAGGGGGACGGGGCGAAAAACTGTTTTTT.

J is TRBJ2-5 and V is TRBV5-1, with a possible D match to TRBD2 (5 bases). This CDR3 comprises 17 residues. Germline CDR1 and CDR2: SGHRS and YFSETQ. V lost 4 bases and J 1 base, leaving 20 bases between the germline ends. CDR3 amino acids: CASSLDVTGVTQETQYF. CDR3 bases: TGCGCCAGCAGCCTGGACGTGACCGGGGTCACCCAAGAGACCCAGTACTTC.

This clone is a singleton in its sample. The chain joins TRBV5-1 to TRBJ2-7, with TRBD1 as a possible D gene (6 bases). From germline, CDR1 is SGHRS and CDR2 YFSETQ. V lost 4 bases, J lost 7 bases, and 30 bases lay in between. This CDR3 spans 18 amino acids. The DNA for the CDR3 is TGCGCCAGCAGCGGGTCCAGTTACAGGGTTGGGGCCCCGGTGGAGCAGTACTTC. It specifies CASSGSSYRVGAPVEQYF.

This rearrangement joins TRBV6-5 to TRBJ1-5; D uncertain. Germline CDR1 is MNHEY and CDR2 is SVGAGI. The CDR3 is 12 amino acids. V lost 7 bases and J lost 7, with 11 bases in between. This chain's CDR3 is CASKGPGQPQHF. In DNA form, the CDR3 reads TGTGCCAGCAAGGGTCCGGGACAGCCCCAGCATTTT.

The chain uses TRBV27 and TRBJ2-1; 7 nucleotides match TRBD1. Looked up from germline, CDR1 is MNHEY and CDR2 is SMNVEV (reference sequence). V was pared by 5 bases and J by 5 bases, with 9 bases of the junction left unmatched. CDR3 length equals 15 residues. The CDR3 coding sequence is TGTGCCAGCAGTCCGCCAAGGGGGCCCAACAATGAGCAGTTCTTC. Translation gives CASSPPRGPNNEQFF.

This clone was counted many times. This chain connects TRBV9 to TRBJ2-7, with D tentatively TRBD1 (6 bases). The ends were cut back, 4 bases at V and 0 bases at J, with 8 bases in the middle. This CDR3 region has 13 residues. The germline V gene has CDR1 SGDLS and CDR2 YYNGEE. The CDR3 here is CASSPGHSYEQYF. The CDR3 DNA reads as TGTGCCAGCAGCCCGGGACACTCCTACGAGCAGTACTTC.

The chain couples TRBV5-1 to TRBJ2-2, with D maybe TRBD2 (7 bases). CDR1 SGHRS and CDR2 YFSETQ come from the germline V gene. This CDR3 spans 15 amino acids. The V gene lost 0 bases and the J gene lost 5 bases, with 11 bases spanning the gap. CDR3 sequence: CASSLGGGSTGELFF. CDR3 DNA: TGCGCCAGCAGCTTGGGGGGGGGCAGTACCGGGGAGCTGTTTTTT.

V usage is TRBV7-2 and J usage is TRBJ1-3; D gene uncertain. The CDR3 sequence is 14 residues long. The ends were cut back, 3 bases at V and 0 bases at J, with 6 bases in the middle. Germline lookup yields CDR1 SGHTA and CDR2 FQGNSA. CDR3 protein: CASSFWGSGNTIYF. CDR3 DNA sequence: TGTGCCAGCAGCTTTTGGGGCTCTGGAAACACCATATATTTT.

The chain uses TRBV28 and TRBJ1-5; D gene ambiguous. Germline CDR1 and CDR2: MDHEN and SYDVKM. V was clipped by 4 bases and J by 10 bases, with 11 bases between them. This CDR3 contains 12 residues. The CDR3 DNA is TGTGCCAGCAGTTCGATCATTGGCCCCCAGCATTTT. Translated: CASSSIIGPQHF.

The CDR3 nucleotides read TGCGCCAGCAGCCAAGGTCAGTCACTGACCTACGAGCAGTACTTC. Encoded protein: CASSQGQSLTYEQYF. The chain is built from TRBV4-3 and TRBJ2-7; D remains unclear. The V end lost 1 base, the J end lost 2 bases, and 12 bases lay between the germline ends. Germline V gene lookup returns CDR1 LGHNA and CDR2 YSLEER. The length of the CDR3 is 15 residues.

The V gene is TRBV5-1, the J gene TRBJ1-6, with 7 nucleotides matching TRBD1. From germline, CDR1 is SGHRS and CDR2 YFSETQ. Trimming cost V 3 bases and J 8 bases; bases outside gene matches: 2. CDR3 length equals 13 residues. The CDR3 DNA follows: TGCGCCAGCAGCTCGACAGGGTATTCACCCCTCCACTTT. This encodes CASSSTGYSPLHF.

The gene calls are TRBV28 and TRBJ1-1; D remains unclear. The CDR3 is 13 amino acids. V was cut by 3 bases and J by 1 base, with 6 bases left in between. The V gene's germline CDR1 is MDHEN and CDR2 SYDVKM. In DNA form, the CDR3 reads TGTGCCAGCAGTTTCTTTCCGAACACTGAAGCTTTCTTT. Translation gives CASSFFPNTEAFF.

This clone was counted once. This sample also contains other DNA sequences that code for the same CDR3. The chain carries TRBV9 and TRBJ2-7; no clear D gene. Germline V CDR1 and CDR2: SGDLS, YYNGEE. The CDR3 spans 12 residues. Trimming stripped 0 bases from V and 6 bases from J, with 7 bases between. For the CDR3, the DNA is TGTGCCAGCAGCGTAGAGGGCGGCGAGCAGTACTTC. Protein product: CASSVEGGEQYF.